Given below is one TCR beta chain in context. The antigen is not known. The assay was immunoSEQ multiplex PCR, and TCRdb's table has in-frame clones only and misses some. In the table there are 140,000 or so clones, approximately 89% of which are singletons. The germline CDR1 and CDR2 sequences are SGHRS and YFSETQ. The CDR3 runs 14 residues. V lost 0 bases and J lost 1, with 7 bases in between. This entry is derived from a study of cytomegalovirus exposure and HLA in healthy donors. The study, taken as a whole, reports: There were about 160 TCR beta chains listed as cytomegalovirus-associated.

V usage is TRBV5-1 and J usage is TRBJ2-5; weak D call: TRBD1 (5 bases). The sequenced material came from PBMCs. The TCR sequence derives from a man younger than 30 in good health and CMV-seronegative. This chain's CDR3 is CASSLGTFQETQYF. The CDR3 nucleotides are TGCGCCAGCAGCTTGGGGACATTCCAAGAGACCCAGTACTTC.